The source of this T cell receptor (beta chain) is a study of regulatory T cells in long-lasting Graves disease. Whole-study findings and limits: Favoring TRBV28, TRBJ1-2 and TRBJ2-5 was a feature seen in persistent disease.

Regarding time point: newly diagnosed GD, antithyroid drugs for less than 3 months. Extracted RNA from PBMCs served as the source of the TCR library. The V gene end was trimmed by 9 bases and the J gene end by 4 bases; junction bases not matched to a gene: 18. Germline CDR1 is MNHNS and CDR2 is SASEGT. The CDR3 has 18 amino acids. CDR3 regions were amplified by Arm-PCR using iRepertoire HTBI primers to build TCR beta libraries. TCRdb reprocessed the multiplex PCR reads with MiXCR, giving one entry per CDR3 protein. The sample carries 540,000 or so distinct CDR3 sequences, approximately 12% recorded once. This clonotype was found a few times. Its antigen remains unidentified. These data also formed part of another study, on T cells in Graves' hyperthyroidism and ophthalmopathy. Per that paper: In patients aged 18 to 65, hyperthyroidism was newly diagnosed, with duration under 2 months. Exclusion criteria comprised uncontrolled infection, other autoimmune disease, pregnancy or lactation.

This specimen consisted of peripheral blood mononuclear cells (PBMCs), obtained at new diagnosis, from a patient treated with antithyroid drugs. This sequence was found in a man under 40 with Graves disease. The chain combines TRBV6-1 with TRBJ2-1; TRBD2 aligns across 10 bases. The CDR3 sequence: CARSQRGNKREGYNEQFF. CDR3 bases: TGTGCCAGATCTCAAAGGGGTAATAAGCGGGAGGGGTACAATGAGCAGTTCTTC.